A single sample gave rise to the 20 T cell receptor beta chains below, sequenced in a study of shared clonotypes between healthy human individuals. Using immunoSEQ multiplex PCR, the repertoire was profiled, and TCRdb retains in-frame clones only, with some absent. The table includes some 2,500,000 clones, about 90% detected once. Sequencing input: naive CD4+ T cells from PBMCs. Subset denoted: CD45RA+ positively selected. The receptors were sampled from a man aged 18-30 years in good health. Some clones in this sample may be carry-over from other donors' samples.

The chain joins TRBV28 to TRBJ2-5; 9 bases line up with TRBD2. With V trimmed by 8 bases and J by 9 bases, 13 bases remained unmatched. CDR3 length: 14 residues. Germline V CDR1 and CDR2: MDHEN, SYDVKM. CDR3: CASGSSGEKMAQYF. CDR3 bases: TGTGCCAGCGGCTCTAGCGGGGAGAAGATGGCCCAGTACTTC. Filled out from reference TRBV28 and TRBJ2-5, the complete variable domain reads DVKVTQSSRYLVKRTGEKVFLECVQDMDHENMFWYRQDPGLGLRLIYFSYDVKMKEKGDIPEGYSVSREKKERFSLILESASTNQTSMYLCASGSSGEKMAQYFGPGTRLLVL.

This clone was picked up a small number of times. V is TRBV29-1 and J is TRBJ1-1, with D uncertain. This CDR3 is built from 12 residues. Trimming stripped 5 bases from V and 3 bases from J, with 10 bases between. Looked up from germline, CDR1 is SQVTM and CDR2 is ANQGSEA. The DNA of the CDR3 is TGCAGCGTTCGGTGGTGGGACACTGAAGCTTTCTTT. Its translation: CSVRWWDTEAFF.

CDR3 DNA: TGTGCCAGCAGCTTAGCAGGGGTGGGCTACAATGAGCAGTTCTTC. Residues: CASSLAGVGYNEQFF. The V call is TRBV11-3, the J call TRBJ2-1; tentative D call: TRBD1 (6 bases). Trimming pared 1 base from V and 3 bases from J, leaving 10 bases between. This CDR3 contains 15 residues. Germline V gene lookup returns CDR1 SGHNT and CDR2 YENEEA.

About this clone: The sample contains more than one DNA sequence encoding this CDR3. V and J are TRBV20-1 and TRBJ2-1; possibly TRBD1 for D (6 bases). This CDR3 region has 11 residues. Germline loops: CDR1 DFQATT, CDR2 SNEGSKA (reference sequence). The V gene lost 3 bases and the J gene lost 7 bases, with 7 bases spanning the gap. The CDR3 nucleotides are TGCAGTGCTAGTAGGGGGAATGAGCAGTTCTTC. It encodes CSASRGNEQFF.

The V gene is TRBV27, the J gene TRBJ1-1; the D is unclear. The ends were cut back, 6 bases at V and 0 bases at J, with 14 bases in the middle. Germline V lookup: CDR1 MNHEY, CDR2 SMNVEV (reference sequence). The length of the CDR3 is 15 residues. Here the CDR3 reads CASSFGRGMNTEAFF. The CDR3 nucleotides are TGTGCCAGCAGCTTCGGGCGTGGGATGAACACTGAAGCTTTCTTT.

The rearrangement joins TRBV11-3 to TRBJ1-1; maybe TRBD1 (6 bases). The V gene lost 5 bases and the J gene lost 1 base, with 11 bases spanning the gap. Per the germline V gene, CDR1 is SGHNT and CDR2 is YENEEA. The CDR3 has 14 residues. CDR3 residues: CASSDGQPNTEAFF. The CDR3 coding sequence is TGTGCCAGCAGCGACGGACAGCCGAACACTGAAGCTTTCTTT.

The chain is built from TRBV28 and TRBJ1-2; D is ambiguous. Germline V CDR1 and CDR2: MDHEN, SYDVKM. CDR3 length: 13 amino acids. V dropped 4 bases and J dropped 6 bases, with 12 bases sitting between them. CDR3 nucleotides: TGTGCCAGCAGTTCTCCCCCTCGGCATGGCTACACCTTC. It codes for CASSSPPRHGYTF.

The CDR3 spells CASSEARLREQYF. Written as DNA, the CDR3 is TGTGCCAGCAGTGAAGCGAGGCTGCGGGAGCAGTACTTC. This chain joins TRBV6-1 and TRBJ2-7; no clear D gene. V lost 0 bases and J lost 7, with 10 bases in between. The CDR3 is 13 residues long. CDR1 MNHNS and CDR2 SASEGT come from the germline V gene.

CDR3 nucleotide sequence: TGCGCCAGCAGCTCGGGACAGTCTGAAAAACTGTTTTTT. As protein: CASSSGQSEKLFF. V gene TRBV5-1 combines with J gene TRBJ1-4; TRBD1 matches 7 bases. The ends lost 3 bases at V and 7 bases at J; junction bases unmatched: 3. This CDR3 is 13 amino acids long. From germline, CDR1 is SGHRS and CDR2 YFSETQ.

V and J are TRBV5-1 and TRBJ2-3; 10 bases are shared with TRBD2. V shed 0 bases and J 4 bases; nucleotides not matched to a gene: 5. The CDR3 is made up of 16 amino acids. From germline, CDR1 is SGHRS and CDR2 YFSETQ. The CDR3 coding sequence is TGCGCCAGCAGCTTGGGTGCTAGCGGGAGTTCAGATACGCAGTATTTT. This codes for CASSLGASGSSDTQYF.

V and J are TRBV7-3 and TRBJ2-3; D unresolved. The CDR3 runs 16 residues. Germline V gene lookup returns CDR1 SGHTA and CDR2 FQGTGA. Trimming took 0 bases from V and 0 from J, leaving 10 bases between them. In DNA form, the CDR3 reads TGTGCCAGCAGCTTAACGGTAGGGCCGAGCACAGATACGCAGTATTTT. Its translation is CASSLTVGPSTDTQYF. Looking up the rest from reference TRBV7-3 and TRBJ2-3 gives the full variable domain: GAGVSQTPSNKVTEKGKYVELRCDPISGHTALYWYRQSLGQGPEFLIYFQGTGAADDSGLPNDRFFAVRPEGSVSTLKIQRTERGDSAVYLCASSLTVGPSTDTQYFGPGTRLTVL.

CDR3 nucleotides: TGCGCCAGCAGCTTGCGGCGGGGGGCCAAAAACATTCAGTACTTC. It yields the protein CASSLRRGAKNIQYF. This chain joins TRBV5-1 and TRBJ2-4, with 7 nucleotides matching TRBD2. Germline values: CDR1 SGHRS, CDR2 YFSETQ. V was pared by 1 base and J by 1 base, with 2 bases of the junction left unmatched. CDR3 length equals 15 residues.

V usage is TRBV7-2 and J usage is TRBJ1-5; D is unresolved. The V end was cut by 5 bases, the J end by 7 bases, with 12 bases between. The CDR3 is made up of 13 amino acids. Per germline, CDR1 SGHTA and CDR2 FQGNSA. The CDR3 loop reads CASSPQRAQPQHF. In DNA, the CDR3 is TGTGCCAGCAGCCCCCAAAGGGCCCAGCCCCAGCATTTT.

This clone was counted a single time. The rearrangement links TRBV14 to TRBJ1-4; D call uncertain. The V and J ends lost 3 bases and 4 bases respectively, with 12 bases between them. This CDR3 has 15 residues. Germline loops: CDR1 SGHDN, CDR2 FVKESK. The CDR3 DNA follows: TGTGCCAGCAGCCAGGGCAGAATTTATAATGAAAAACTGTTTTTT. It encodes CASSQGRIYNEKLFF.

The CDR3 region is CASSLARTGDEQFF. The CDR3 region has the DNA TGTGCCAGCAGCTTAGCTCGGACAGGGGATGAGCAGTTCTTC. The chain recombines TRBV7-8 with TRBJ2-1; 9 bases are a match to TRBD1. The CDR3 sequence is 14 residues long. V dropped 0 bases and J dropped 8; count of bases not matched to a gene: 2. Per the germline V gene, CDR1 is SGHVS and CDR2 is FQNEAQ.

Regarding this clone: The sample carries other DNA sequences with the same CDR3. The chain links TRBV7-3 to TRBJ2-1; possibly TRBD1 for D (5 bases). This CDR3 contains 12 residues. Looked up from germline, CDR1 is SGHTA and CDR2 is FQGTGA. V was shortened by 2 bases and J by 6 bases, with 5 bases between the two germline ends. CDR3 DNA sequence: TGTGCCAGCAGCTTACAGGGCAATGAGCAGTTCTTC. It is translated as CASSLQGNEQFF.

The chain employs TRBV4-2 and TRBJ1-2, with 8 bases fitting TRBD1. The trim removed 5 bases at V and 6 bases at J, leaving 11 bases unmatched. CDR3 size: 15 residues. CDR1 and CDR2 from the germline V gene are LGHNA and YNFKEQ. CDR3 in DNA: TGTGCCAGCAGCGGACAGGGTTGGGGGATAGATGGCTACACCTTC. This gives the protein CASSGQGWGIDGYTF.

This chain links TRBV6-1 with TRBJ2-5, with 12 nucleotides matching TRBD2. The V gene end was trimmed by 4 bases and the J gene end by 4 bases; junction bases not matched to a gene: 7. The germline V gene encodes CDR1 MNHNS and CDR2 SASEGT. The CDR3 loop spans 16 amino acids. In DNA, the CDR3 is TGTGCCAGCAGTGGCCGACTAGCGGGAGCCCCAGAGACCCAGTACTTC. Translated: CASSGRLAGAPETQYF.

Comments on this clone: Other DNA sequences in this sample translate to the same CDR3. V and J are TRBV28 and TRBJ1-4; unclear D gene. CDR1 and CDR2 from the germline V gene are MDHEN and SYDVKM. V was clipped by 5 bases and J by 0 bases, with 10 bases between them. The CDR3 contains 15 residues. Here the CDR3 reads CASSPSFATNEKLFF. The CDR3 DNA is TGTGCCAGCAGTCCCTCCTTTGCAACTAATGAAAAACTGTTTTTT.

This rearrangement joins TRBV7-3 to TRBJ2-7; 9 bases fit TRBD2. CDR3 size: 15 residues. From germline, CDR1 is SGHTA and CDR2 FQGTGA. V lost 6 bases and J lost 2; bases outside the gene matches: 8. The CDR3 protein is CASRTSGRRAYEQYF. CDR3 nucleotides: TGTGCCAGCAGAACCAGCGGGAGGAGAGCCTACGAGCAGTACTTC.